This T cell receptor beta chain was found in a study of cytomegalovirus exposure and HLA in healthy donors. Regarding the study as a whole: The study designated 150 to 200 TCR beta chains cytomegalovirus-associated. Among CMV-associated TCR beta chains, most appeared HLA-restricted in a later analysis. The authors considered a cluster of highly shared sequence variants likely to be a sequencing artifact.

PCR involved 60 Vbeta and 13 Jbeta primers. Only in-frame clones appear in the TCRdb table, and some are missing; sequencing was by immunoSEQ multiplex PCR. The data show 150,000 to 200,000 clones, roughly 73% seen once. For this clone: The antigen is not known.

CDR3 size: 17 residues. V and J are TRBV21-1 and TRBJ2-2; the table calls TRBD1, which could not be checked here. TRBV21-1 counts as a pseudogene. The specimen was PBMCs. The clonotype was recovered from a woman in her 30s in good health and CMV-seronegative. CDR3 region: CASGSSLGAPNTGELFF. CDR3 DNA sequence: TGTGCCAGCGGCTCTTCTTTGGGGGCTCCGAACACCGGGGAGCTGTTTTTT.